The 28 T cell receptor beta chains below all came from one sample that was sequenced in a study of T cells after yellow fever vaccination (dated by TCRdb to about 2019). Explained via the paper, the treatment or condition label denotes: live attenuated yellow fever vaccine strain. Library method: 5' RACE. Sequencing took place on an Illumina HiSeq 2500. The public reads were quality trimmed at Q25 with fastp and then assembled into clones with MiXCR by TCRdb, keeping productive beta chains. Every entry covers one CDR3 protein and lists the most common genes and DNA from its rows. For this sample there are more than 25,000 distinct CDR3 sequences; less than 7% appear just once. The top ten hold approximately 10% of the sample. Sequencing was performed on PBMCs, either bulk or a sorted T-cell subset (CD4+, CD8+, memory, or dextramer-sorted; not recorded which), taken 15 days after the yellow fever booster vaccination. The source is a young man who received the YFV17D yellow fever vaccine.

This clonotype was counted many times. The CDR3 nucleotides read TGCAGTGCTAGACCGGTTGGCCTAGCGGGTGGCGGAACGCAGTATTTT. The encoded protein is CSARPVGLAGGGTQYF. The chain combines TRBV20-1 with TRBJ2-3, with 8 bases that match TRBD2. CDR1 is DFQATT, CDR2 SNEGSKA, per germline (reference sequence). The trim removed 2 bases at V and 9 bases at J, leaving 16 bases unmatched. The CDR3 is made up of 16 amino acids.

The table lists this clonotype with many counts. The chain employs TRBV7-9 and TRBJ2-2; TRBD2 matches 8 bases. CDR1 is SEHNR and CDR2 is FQNEAQ in the germline V gene (reference sequence). Unmatched junction bases numbered 9, after V lost 11 bases and J lost 4 bases. CDR3 length equals 14 residues. CDR3 sequence: CAGLGRAATGELFF. The DNA of the CDR3 is TGTGCCGGACTCGGGAGGGCCGCCACCGGGGAGCTGTTTTTT.

The sample holds many counts of this clonotype. The V and J genes are TRBV2 and TRBJ2-7; TRBD1 or TRBD2 may be the D gene (5 bases each). V dropped 6 bases and J dropped 0 bases, with 15 bases sitting between them. The germline CDR1 and CDR2 sequences are SNHLY and FYNNEI. This CDR3 comprises 15 residues. CDR3 amino acids: CASRAGTTYSYEQYF. CDR3 sequence (DNA): TGTGCCAGCAGAGCCGGGACGACCTACTCCTACGAGCAGTACTTC.

This clonotype was seen repeatedly, ten times or more. The chain employs TRBV5-1 and TRBJ2-1, with D tentatively TRBD2 (5 bases). Per germline, CDR1 SGHRS and CDR2 YFSETQ. The CDR3 is 15 residues long. The germline V and J ends were trimmed by 4 bases and 0 bases, with 11 bases remaining between them. The CDR3 region is CASSKAASSYNEQFF. CDR3 sequence (DNA): TGCGCCAGCAGCAAAGCGGCCAGCTCCTACAATGAGCAGTTCTTC.

This clonotype was recorded at least ten times. This chain joins TRBV29-1 and TRBJ2-7; D remains unclear. From germline, CDR1 is SQVTM and CDR2 ANQGSEA. The CDR3 loop spans 11 amino acids. V gave up 5 bases and J gave up 0 bases, with 5 bases separating them. For the CDR3, the DNA is TGCAGCGTTACGAGCTCCTACGAGCAGTACTTC. Protein sequence: CSVTSSYEQYF.

This clonotype was seen repeatedly, ten times or more. J is TRBJ2-3 and V is TRBV5-1; no firm D call. V lost 1 base, J lost 0 bases, and 3 bases lay in between. The CDR3 is made up of 13 amino acids. CDR1 and CDR2 from the germline V gene are SGHRS and YFSETQ. In nucleotides, the CDR3 is TGCGCCAGCAGCTTGTACAGCACAGATACGCAGTATTTT. Translating it yields CASSLYSTDTQYF.

This clonotype was seen many times. The chain has TRBV28 and TRBJ2-1, with 7 bases matching TRBD1. V lost 10 bases to trimming and J lost 7 bases; unmatched junction nucleotides: 13. The CDR3 totals 14 residues. Germline assignment: CDR1 MDHEN and CDR2 SYDVKM. In nucleotides, the CDR3 is TGTGCCATCCAATGGGCAGGGGGAAAGAATGAGCAGTTCTTC. This translates into CAIQWAGGKNEQFF.

This clonotype has at least ten counts. The chain joins TRBV7-3 to TRBJ2-1; D remains ambiguous. The CDR3 sequence is 12 residues long. CDR1 and CDR2 from the germline V gene are SGHTA and FQGTGA. Trimming took 5 bases from V and 13 from J, leaving 15 bases between them. CDR3 residues: CASSPDRGEQFF. CDR3 nucleotide sequence: TGTGCCAGCAGCCCGGACCGTGGGGAACAGTTCTTC. Complete variable domain (other parts from reference TRBV7-3 and TRBJ2-1): GAGVSQTPSNKVTEKGKYVELRCDPISGHTALYWYRQSLGQGPEFLIYFQGTGAADDSGLPNDRFFAVRPEGSVSTLKIQRTERGDSAVYLCASSPDRGEQFFGPGTRLTVL.

This clonotype has at least ten counts. This rearrangement joins TRBV11-2 to TRBJ2-1, with D perhaps matching TRBD2 (5 bases). The CDR3 totals 16 residues. CDR1 is SGHAT and CDR2 is FQNNGV in the germline V gene. Between the trimmed V and J ends, which lost 5 bases and 6 bases, there was a span of 20 bases. CDR3 nucleotide sequence: TGTGCCAGCAGCATTCCTCGCGGGTTAAGGGTCAATGAGCAGTTCTTC. Translated, it gives CASSIPRGLRVNEQFF.

This clonotype was recorded many times. The V call is TRBV7-2, the J call TRBJ2-7; D could derive from TRBD1 or TRBD2 (6 bases each). This CDR3 is built from 15 residues. The V end was cut by 1 base, the J end by 4 bases, with 14 bases between. Looked up from germline, CDR1 is SGHTA and CDR2 is FQGNSA. The CDR3 nucleotides read TGTGCCAGCAGCTTAGGAGGGGGGCTCAGATACGAGCAGTACTTC. Encoded protein: CASSLGGGLRYEQYF.

By proportion, this clonotype is medium-sized. The chain employs TRBV7-9 and TRBJ2-3; 10 nucleotides align to TRBD1. V shed 8 bases and J 4 bases; nucleotides not matched to a gene: 6. The CDR3 consists of 14 residues. Per the germline V gene, CDR1 is SEHNR and CDR2 is FQNEAQ (reference sequence). The DNA of the CDR3 is TGTGCCAGCGCGAGGGACAGGGGTGCAGATACGCAGTATTTT. The encoded protein is CASARDRGADTQYF.

The sample holds many counts of this clonotype. The rearrangement joins TRBV3-1 to TRBJ1-2; D is possibly TRBD1 (6 bases). The CDR3 runs to 18 residues. The V and J ends lost 4 bases and 5 bases respectively, with 26 bases between them. Germline V lookup: CDR1 LGHDT, CDR2 YNNKEL (reference sequence). The CDR3 nucleotides read TGTGCCAGCAGCCCACCACCCCCCGGGACAAGGCCGTCGTATGGCTACACCTTC. Residues: CASSPPPPGTRPSYGYTF.

This clonotype was picked up many times. This chain connects TRBV6-2 or TRBV6-3 to TRBJ2-7; 10 bases are shared with TRBD1. CDR1 is MNHEY, CDR2 SVGEGT, per germline. The CDR3 totals 14 residues. Losses at the gene ends were 2 bases for V and 7 bases for J; bases not matched to a gene: 5. The DNA of the CDR3 is TGTGCCAGCAGTTACCAGGGACAGGGGACAGAGCAGTACTTC. Translating gives CASSYQGQGTEQYF.

Ten or more counts support this clonotype. This chain connects TRBV19 to TRBJ1-1; the D is unclear. Germline V CDR1 and CDR2: LNHDA, SQIVND (reference sequence). Trimming stripped 5 bases from V and 4 bases from J, with 17 bases between. This CDR3 comprises 15 residues. CDR3 loop: CASSHRKDRFTEAFF. In nucleotides, the CDR3 is TGTGCCAGTAGTCACCGCAAGGACCGCTTCACTGAAGCTTTCTTT.

This clonotype appeared many times. V usage is TRBV5-5 and J usage is TRBJ1-2; D remains unclear. Trimming shortened V by 4 bases and J by 2 bases, and 15 bases separated the two germline ends. The CDR3 extends over 15 amino acids. Germline CDR1 and CDR2: SGHKS and YYEKEE (reference sequence). The CDR3 here is CASSHGWGANYGYTF. CDR3 bases: TGTGCCAGCAGCCATGGCTGGGGAGCCAACTATGGCTACACCTTC.

This clonotype has ten or more counts. This CDR3 reads CASRLQPGQGAFYGYTF. The CDR3 DNA reads as TGTGCCAGCAGACTACAACCGGGACAGGGGGCGTTCTATGGCTACACCTTC. The V gene is TRBV6-5, the J gene TRBJ1-2, with 12 bases aligning to TRBD1. CDR3 length: 17 amino acids. CDR1 is MNHEY and CDR2 is SVGAGI in the germline V gene. With V trimmed by 6 bases and J by 4 bases, 12 bases remained unmatched.

This clonotype was picked up many times. This chain links TRBV6-2 or TRBV6-3 with TRBJ2-5; TRBD2 aligns across 13 bases. Germline V lookup: CDR1 MNHEY, CDR2 SVGEGT. The V gene end was trimmed by 6 bases and the J gene end by 3 bases; junction bases not matched to a gene: 7. The CDR3 totals 16 residues. In DNA, the CDR3 is TGTGCCAGCAGCCACTCTGGACTAGCGGGAGAAGAGACCCAGTACTTC. Protein sequence: CASSHSGLAGEETQYF.

This clonotype showed up many times. The rearrangement joins TRBV6-2 or TRBV6-3 to TRBJ2-2; 9 positions agree with TRBD2. Germline CDR1 reads MNHEY; CDR2 reads SVGEGT. V lost 0 bases, J lost 7 bases, and 12 bases stayed unmatched. The CDR3 is 18 residues long. The CDR3 sequence is CASSYSTLSGREIGELFF. In DNA, the CDR3 is TGTGCCAGCAGTTACTCGACCCTTAGCGGGAGAGAAATCGGGGAGCTGTTTTTT.

Many counts were recorded for this clonotype. The V gene is TRBV20-1, the J gene TRBJ2-5; D remains ambiguous. Germline V gene data show CDR1 as DFQATT and CDR2 as SNEGSKA (reference sequence). V was cut by 6 bases and J by 5 bases, with 7 bases left in between. The length of the CDR3 is 10 residues. The CDR3 DNA is TGCAGTGCCCTTGCGGAGACCCAGTACTTC. This codes for CSALAETQYF.

Many counts were recorded for this clonotype. The chain carries TRBV5-8 and TRBJ2-4, with D tentatively TRBD1 (5 bases). V was pared by 7 bases and J by 1 base, with 15 bases between. The CDR3 contains 15 residues. Germline assignment: CDR1 SGHTS and CDR2 YDEGEE. Here the CDR3 reads CASGSGAFAKNIQYF. CDR3 DNA sequence: TGTGCCAGCGGTAGTGGGGCTTTTGCCAAAAACATTCAGTACTTC.

J is TRBJ2-4 and V is TRBV7-8; D could derive from TRBD1 or TRBD2 (7 bases each). The ends were cut back, 3 bases at V and 7 bases at J, with 16 bases in the middle. The CDR3 is 15 amino acids. The germline V gene has CDR1 SGHVS and CDR2 FQNEAQ. CDR3 in DNA: TGTGCCAGCAGCTTCAAGGCAGGGGGAGGGAACATTCAGTACTTC. It specifies CASSFKAGGGNIQYF.

This clonotype rates as medium-sized. The rearrangement joins TRBV5-6 to TRBJ2-4; no definite D call. This CDR3 comprises 14 residues. The germline V and J ends were trimmed by 3 bases and 0 bases, with 7 bases remaining between them. CDR1 and CDR2 (germline): SGHDT, YYEEEE. For the CDR3, the DNA is TGTGCCAGCAGCTGGGTCTTAGCCAAAAACATTCAGTACTTC. Its translation is CASSWVLAKNIQYF.

This clonotype was found many times. V is TRBV3-1 and J is TRBJ2-3; TRBD2 agrees at 7 bases. From germline, CDR1 is LGHDT and CDR2 YNNKEL (reference sequence). V shed 0 bases and J 2 bases; nucleotides not matched to a gene: 8. The CDR3 totals 17 residues. The CDR3 protein is CASSQDPRTRPTDTQYF. The CDR3 bases are TGTGCCAGCAGCCAAGATCCCAGGACTAGGCCCACAGATACGCAGTATTTT.

At least ten counts were recorded for this clonotype. The V gene is TRBV5-1, the J gene TRBJ2-1; 10 nucleotides match TRBD2. The CDR3 length is 14 residues. Per the germline V gene, CDR1 is SGHRS and CDR2 is YFSETQ. V lost 7 bases, J lost 10 bases, and 11 bases stayed unmatched. The CDR3: CASGIAGGFEEQFF. CDR3 DNA sequence: TGCGCCAGCGGTATAGCGGGAGGTTTTGAGGAGCAGTTCTTC.

The chain couples TRBV11-1 to TRBJ2-3, with 16 bases lining up with TRBD2. The germline V gene has CDR1 SGHAT and CDR2 FQDESV (reference sequence). This CDR3 has 19 residues. The trim removed 4 bases at V and 6 bases at J, leaving 13 bases unmatched. The CDR3 loop reads CASSSTGLAGGPLTDTQYF. DNA for the CDR3: TGTGCCAGCAGCTCCACGGGACTAGCGGGAGGGCCCTTGACGGATACGCAGTATTTT. The full variable domain, with the rest looked up from reference TRBV11-1 and TRBJ2-3, is EAEVAQSPRYKITEKSQAVAFWCDPISGHATLYWYRQILGQGPELLVQFQDESVVDDSQLPKDRFSAERLKGVDSTLKIQPAELGDSAMYLCASSSTGLAGGPLTDTQYFGPGTRLTVL.

This clonotype occurred many times. The rearrangement joins TRBV2 to TRBJ2-3, with TRBD2 matching 10 bases. The ends lost 6 bases at V and 0 bases at J; junction bases unmatched: 3. From germline, CDR1 is SNHLY and CDR2 FYNNEI. The CDR3 spans 15 residues. CDR3 residues: CASRALAGSTDTQYF. CDR3 DNA: TGTGCCAGCAGGGCACTAGCGGGGAGCACAGATACGCAGTATTTT. The complete variable domain, with remaining parts taken from reference TRBV2 and TRBJ2-3, reads EPEVTQTPSHQVTQMGQEVILRCVPISNHLYFYWYRQILGQKVEFLVSFYNNEISEKSEIFDDQFSVERPDGSNFTLKIRSTKLEDSAMYFCASRALAGSTDTQYFGPGTRLTVL.

This clonotype was observed at least ten times. V is TRBV19 and J is TRBJ2-2; D is possibly TRBD1 or TRBD2 (5 bases each). Trimming left V 3 bases short and J 1 base short, with 12 bases between. Germline-derived CDR1 and CDR2 are LNHDA and SQIVND (reference sequence). The CDR3 contains 16 residues. CDR3 sequence: CASSIEGLMNTGELFF. The DNA for the CDR3 is TGTGCCAGTAGTATCGAGGGGCTTATGAACACCGGGGAGCTGTTTTTT.

This clonotype was counted ten times or more. The CDR3 nucleotides are TGTGCCAGTAGTAACTTGCTAGAGAGGAATGAGCAGTTCTTC. This translates into CASSNLLERNEQFF. The chain recombines TRBV19 with TRBJ2-1, with D unresolved. V lost 4 bases and J 7 bases, leaving 14 bases between the germline ends. CDR3 length equals 14 residues. CDR1 is LNHDA and CDR2 is SQIVND in the germline V gene (reference sequence).